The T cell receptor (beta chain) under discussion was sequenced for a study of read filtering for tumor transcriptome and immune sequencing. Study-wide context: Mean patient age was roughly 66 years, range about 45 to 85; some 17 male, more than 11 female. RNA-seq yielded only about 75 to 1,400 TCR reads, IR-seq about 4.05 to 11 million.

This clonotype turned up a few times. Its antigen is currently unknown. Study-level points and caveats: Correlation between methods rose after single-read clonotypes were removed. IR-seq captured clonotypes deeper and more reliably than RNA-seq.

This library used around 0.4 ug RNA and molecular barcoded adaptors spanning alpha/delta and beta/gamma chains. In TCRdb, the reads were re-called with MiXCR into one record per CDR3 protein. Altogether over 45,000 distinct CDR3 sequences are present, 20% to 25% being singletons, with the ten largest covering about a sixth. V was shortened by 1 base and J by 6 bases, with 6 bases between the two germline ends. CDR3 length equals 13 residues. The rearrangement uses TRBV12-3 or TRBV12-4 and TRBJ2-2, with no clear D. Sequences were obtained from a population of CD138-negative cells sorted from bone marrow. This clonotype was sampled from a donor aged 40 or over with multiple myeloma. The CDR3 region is CASSLGVSGELFF. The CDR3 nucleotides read TGTGCCAGCAGTTTAGGGGTGTCCGGGGAGCTGTTTTTT.